The entry below describes one TCR beta chain. Trimming removed 0 bases from V and 4 bases from J; junction bases left unmatched: 5. The germline V gene has CDR1 SGHRS and CDR2 YFSETQ. The CDR3 runs to 16 residues. The sample comes from a study of PD-L1 blockade in urothelial cancer. Study at large: Blood was analyzed 3 weeks (second dose) and 6 weeks after treatment start.

Libraries were prepared by immunoSEQ multiplex PCR; TCRdb keeps only in-frame clonotypes and omits some of them. The table shows about 20,000 clones, with approximately 86% occurring only once. The sequence derives from a man aged 45-65 years with urothelial cancer. This chain joins TRBV5-1 and TRBJ2-7; 12 nucleotides line up with TRBD2. The sample was PBMCs, taken around atezolizumab (anti-PD-L1) treatment. CDR3 sequence (DNA): TGCGCCAGCAGCTTGGCTAGCGGGAGGGCCTCATACGAGCAGTACTTC. It encodes CASSLASGRASYEQYF.